This T cell receptor beta chain was documented in a study of CD8 T cells in ankylosing spondylitis. Whole-study results and caveats: Apparently characteristic of ankylosing spondylitis blood was a TCR beta motif (fewer than 10 highly homologous variants). Reports of some motif variants in reactive arthritis synovial fluid and blood predate this one.

V gave up 0 bases and J gave up 2 bases, with 15 bases separating them. Per the germline V gene, CDR1 is LGHNA and CDR2 is YSLEER. The CDR3 has 17 amino acids. TCRdb fed the 5' RACE reads into MiXCR, producing one record per CDR3 protein. In the table there are more than 400,000 distinct CDR3 sequences, roughly 5% of which are singletons. This clonotype was picked up many times. Its antigen is still unknown. The TCR originated in a male donor with ankylosing spondylitis. V and J are TRBV4-3 and TRBJ2-3, with D tentatively TRBD2 (6 bases). The sample consisted of blood, either unsorted or a sorted T cell fraction (not recorded which). The CDR3 bases are TGCGCCAGCAGCCAAGACCCCCATGGGGGGAACACAGATACGCAGTATTTT. It yields the protein CASSQDPHGGNTDTQYF.